This TCR beta chain was found in a study of cytomegalovirus exposure and HLA in healthy donors. Study information: Earlier, 150 million to 200 million T cells were analyzed, and approximately 110 million unique TCR beta sequences were found among them. Study results and caveats: A further, later analysis showed that HLA-associated TCR beta chains (compared with equally common others) were more clonally expanded. CMV serostatus was the sole immune exposure information available.

With regard to this clone: Its antigen is unidentified.

The PCR ran on 60 Vbeta and 13 Jbeta primers. Here immunoSEQ multiplex PCR was the method, and the copy in TCRdb shows in-frame clones only, minus some. The data hold roughly 98,000 clones, with about 80% observed a single time. Trimming removed 3 bases from V and 4 bases from J; junction bases left unmatched: 1. This CDR3 comprises 14 residues. The germline CDR1 and CDR2 sequences are LNHDA and SQIVND (reference sequence). V usage is TRBV19 and J usage is TRBJ1-2; 11 bases map to TRBD1. This TCR came from a man in his forties in good health and CMV-seronegative. Sequencing was performed on PBMCs. The CDR3 here is CASSMDRGLYGYTF. CDR3 DNA sequence: TGTGCCAGTAGTATGGACAGGGGGCTCTATGGCTACACCTTC.